This TCR beta chain emerged from a study of beta chain features in type 1 diabetes. Study background: Across the samples, approximately 110,000,000 sorted cells were examined in total.

Expressed TCRB transcripts got sequenced, as all isolated RNA was reverse transcribed. Here immunoSEQ multiplex PCR was the method, and the copy in TCRdb shows in-frame clones only, minus some. This table has about 900,000 clones, under 20% appearing once. Sequenced input: naive CD4+ T cells from blood. This clonotype originated in a woman younger than 30 in good health.

CDR3 protein: CASSPGGLGYEQYF. CDR3 bases: TGTGCCAGCAGTCCAGGGGGTTTGGGCTACGAGCAGTACTTC. The chain couples TRBV27 to TRBJ2-7, with 7 nucleotides matching TRBD1. V shed 5 bases and J 3 bases; nucleotides not matched to a gene: 7. Germline V lookup: CDR1 MNHEY, CDR2 SMNVEV (reference sequence). The CDR3 totals 14 residues.